This TCR beta chain emerged from a study of shared T cell receptors in the human thymus. The CDR3 loop spans 13 amino acids. V lost 5 bases, J lost 8 bases, and 14 bases lay in between. In germline, CDR1 is MNHEY, CDR2 SMNVEV (reference sequence). Assay used: immunoSEQ multiplex PCR; TCRdb lists only in-frame clones, some missing. The repertoire has hundreds of thousands of clones, around 95% of them found once; the top ten carry 0.015% to 0.025%. The sequenced material came from thymocytes. The chain carries TRBV27 and TRBJ2-3; D unresolved. The source is a human donor. The CDR3, as DNA: TGTGCCAGCAGTCCATATTCTCCGGGTACGCAGTATTTT. Protein: CASSPYSPGTQYF.